This T cell receptor beta chain originates from a study of blood T cell repertoires in COVID-19. In the authors' workflow: Amplifying reference gene primers gave estimates of nucleated cell counts. Here immunoSEQ multiplex PCR was the method, and the copy in TCRdb shows in-frame clones only, minus some. The DNA gave D and trimming, while V, J and clone size come from that table. The profile shows about 320,000 clones, about 87% of them singletons. Germline trimming cut 8 bases from V and 5 bases from J; bases unmatched to any gene: 11. This CDR3 is built from 14 residues. From germline, CDR1 is SNHLY and CDR2 FYNNEI.

The source is a woman in her thirties with COVID-19, enrolled during active disease. This chain connects TRBV2 to TRBJ2-7; 8 nucleotides match TRBD1. The sample taken for sequencing was peripheral blood. The CDR3 reads CASLRDRPSDEQYF. CDR3 bases: TGTGCCAGCCTCCGGGACAGGCCCTCAGACGAGCAGTACTTC.